One sample yielded the 3 T cell receptor beta chains listed below, sequenced in a study of identical twins. TCRdb passed the 5' RACE reads through MiXCR, listing each CDR3 protein once. Among about 520,000 distinct CDR3 sequences listed, less than 25% were seen once. These data also formed part of another study, on T cells expressing NK-cell markers.

Sequencing was performed on CD4+ T cells sorted from blood. The receptors were sampled from a woman younger than 35 in good health.

This clonotype was recorded many times. The chain joins TRBV24-1 to TRBJ2-1; D is perhaps TRBD2 (5 bases). V shed 4 bases and J shed 8 bases, with 11 bases lying between them. The germline gives CDR1 KGHDR, CDR2 SFDVKD. The CDR3 covers 13 residues. CDR3 coding DNA: TGTGCCACCAGTGACGAGGGAACGCATGAGCAGTTCTTC. Its translation: CATSDEGTHEQFF.

This clonotype was seen a few times. The V and J genes are TRBV6-2 or TRBV6-3 and TRBJ2-1; 14 bases are shared with TRBD2. V trimming: 6 bases; J trimming: 5 bases; junction bases outside the gene matches: 3. The germline V gene encodes CDR1 MNHEY and CDR2 SVGEGT. The CDR3 is 15 residues long. The CDR3: CASSRLAGGNNEQFF. CDR3 nucleotides: TGTGCCAGCAGCAGACTAGCGGGAGGGAACAATGAGCAGTTCTTC.

The chain uses TRBV20-1 and TRBJ2-3, with D unresolved. The V and J ends lost 4 bases and 3 bases respectively, with 17 bases between them. CDR3 size: 15 residues. Germline V gene sequence: CDR1 DFQATT, CDR2 SNEGSKA (reference sequence). The CDR3 loop reads CSAKDSHIGTDTQYF. The CDR3 nucleotides read TGCAGTGCTAAAGACTCCCACATTGGAACAGATACGCAGTATTTT.